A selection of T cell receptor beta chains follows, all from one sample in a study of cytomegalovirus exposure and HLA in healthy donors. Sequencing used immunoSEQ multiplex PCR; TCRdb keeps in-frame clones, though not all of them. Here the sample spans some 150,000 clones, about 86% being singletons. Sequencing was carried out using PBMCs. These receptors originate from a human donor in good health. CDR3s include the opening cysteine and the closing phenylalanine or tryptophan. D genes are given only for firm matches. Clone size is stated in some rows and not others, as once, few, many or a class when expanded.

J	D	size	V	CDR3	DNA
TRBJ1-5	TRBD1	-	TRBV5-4	CASSLGGQGNQPQHF	TGTGCCAGCAGCTTGGGGGGACAGGGTAATCAGCCCCAGCATTTT
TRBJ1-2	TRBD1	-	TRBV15	CATSRGVRDRASPNYGYTF	TGTGCCACCAGCAGAGGCGTTCGGGACAGGGCTTCCCCTAACTATGGCTACACCTTC
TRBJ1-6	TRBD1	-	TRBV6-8	CASSYSRTGFYNSPLHF	TGTGCCAGCAGTTACTCGAGGACAGGATTCTATAATTCACCCCTCCACTTT
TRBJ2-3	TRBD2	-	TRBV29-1	CSAGTSGGSTDTQYF	TGCAGCGCGGGGACTAGCGGGGGGAGCACAGATACGCAGTATTTT
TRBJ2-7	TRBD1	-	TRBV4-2	CASSHSDRGGYEQYF	TGTGCCAGCAGCCATTCGGACAGGGGAGGCTACGAGCAGTACTTC
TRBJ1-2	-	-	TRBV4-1	CASSQAGFGYTF	TGCGCCAGCAGCCAAGCAGGGTTTGGCTACACCTTC
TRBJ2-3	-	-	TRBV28	CASSLLVRDTQYF	TGTGCCAGCAGTTTACTAGTTAGAGATACGCAGTATTTT
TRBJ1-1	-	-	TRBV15	CATSLTGQNTEAFF	TGTGCCACCAGTCTTACAGGGCAAAACACTGAAGCTTTCTTT
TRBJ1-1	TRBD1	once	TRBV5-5	CASSRTGLPEAFF	TGTGCCAGCAGCCGGACAGGGCTTCCTGAAGCTTTCTTT
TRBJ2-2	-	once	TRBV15	CATSRVRQGGELFF	TGTGCCACCAGCAGGGTTCGGCAGGGCGGGGAGCTGTTTTTT
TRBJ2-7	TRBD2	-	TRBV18	CASSPPGTSGPYEQYF	TGTGCCAGCTCACCCCCCGGGACTAGCGGACCCTACGAGCAGTACTTC
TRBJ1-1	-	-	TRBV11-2	CATQDNRNTEAFF	TGTGCCACCCAAGACAATCGGAACACTGAAGCTTTCTTT
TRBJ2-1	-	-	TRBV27	CASSLIPFAEQFF	TGTGCCAGCAGTTTAATTCCTTTCGCGGAGCAGTTCTTC
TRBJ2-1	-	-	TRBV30	CAWSVGRLNEQFF	TGTGCCTGGAGTGTAGGGAGGCTCAATGAGCAGTTCTTC
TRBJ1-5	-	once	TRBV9	CASSVGFGSNQPQHF	TGTGCCAGCAGCGTAGGTTTTGGCAGCAATCAGCCCCAGCATTTT
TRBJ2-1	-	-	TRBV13	CASSSSNFIPDYPYDEQFF	TGTGCCAGCAGCTCATCAAACTTTATTCCGGACTACCCATACGATGAGCAGTTCTTC
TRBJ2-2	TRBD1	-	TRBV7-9	CASSRARRDRVSGELFF	TGTGCCAGCAGTCGGGCACGAAGAGACAGGGTCTCCGGGGAGCTGTTTTTT
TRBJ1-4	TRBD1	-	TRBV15	CATSRGGQGDEKLFF	TGTGCCACCAGCAGGGGGGGACAGGGGGATGAAAAACTGTTTTTT
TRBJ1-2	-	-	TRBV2	CASSEGLLRGYTF	TGTGCCAGCAGTGAAGGCCTGCTCAGAGGCTACACCTTC
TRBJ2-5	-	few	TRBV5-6	CASSFRQTQYF	TGTGCCAGCAGCTTCCGACAGACCCAGTACTTC
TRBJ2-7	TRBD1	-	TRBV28	CASRLTPGQGTYEQYF	TGTGCCAGCAGGCTCACCCCGGGACAGGGGACCTACGAGCAGTACTTC
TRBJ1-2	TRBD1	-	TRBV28	CASSALLFGTVEYGYTF	TGTGCCAGCAGTGCGCTGCTCTTCGGGACAGTCGAGTATGGCTACACCTTC
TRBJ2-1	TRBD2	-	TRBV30	CAWSVRLAGNNEQFF	TGTGCCTGGAGTGTACGACTAGCGGGAAACAATGAGCAGTTCTTC
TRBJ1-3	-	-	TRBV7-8	CASSLSNQGLGGNTIYF	TGTGCCAGCAGCTTAAGTAATCAGGGATTAGGAGGAAACACCATATATTTT
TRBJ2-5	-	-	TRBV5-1	CASSSGLGGQETQYF	TGCGCCAGCAGCTCAGGGTTGGGGGGCCAAGAGACCCAGTACTTC
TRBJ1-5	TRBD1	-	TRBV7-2	CASSDPHRGNVHNQPQHF	TGTGCCAGCAGCGACCCACACAGGGGTAATGTCCACAATCAGCCCCAGCATTTT
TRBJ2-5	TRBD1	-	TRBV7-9	CASTSRDSEETQYF	TGTGCCAGCACCTCCAGGGACAGTGAAGAGACCCAGTACTTC
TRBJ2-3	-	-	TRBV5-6	CASSLLRGGTDTQYF	TGTGCCAGCAGCTTGCTAAGGGGTGGCACAGATACGCAGTATTTT
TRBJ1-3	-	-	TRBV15	CATSRERGSGNTIYF	TGTGCCACCAGCAGAGAAAGGGGCTCTGGAAACACCATATATTTT
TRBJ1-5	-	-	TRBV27	CASSFRVSNQPQHF	TGTGCCAGCAGTTTCCGGGTTAGCAATCAGCCCCAGCATTTT
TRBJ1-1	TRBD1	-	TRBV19	CASSRAGTGLTNTEAFF	TGTGCCAGTAGTAGGGCCGGGACAGGGTTAACGAACACTGAAGCTTTCTTT
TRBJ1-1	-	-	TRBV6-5	CDTDRFRTEAFF	TGTGACACAGATCGGTTTCGCACTGAAGCTTTCTTT
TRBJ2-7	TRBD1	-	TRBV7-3	CASSLKGTGASLHYEQYF	TGTGCCAGCAGCTTAAAAGGGACAGGGGCGTCACTTCACTACGAGCAGTACTTC
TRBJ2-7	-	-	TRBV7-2	CASSLSGYYEQYF	TGTGCCAGCAGCCTCTCAGGGTACTACGAGCAGTACTTC
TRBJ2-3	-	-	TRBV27	CASSLYAGATDTQYF	TGTGCCAGCAGTTTATACGCGGGGGCTACAGATACGCAGTATTTT
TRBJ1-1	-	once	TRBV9	CASSASGGREAFF	TGTGCCAGCAGCGCCTCGGGGGGCCGTGAAGCTTTCTTT
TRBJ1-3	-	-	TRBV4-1	CASSQGNRANSGNTIYF	TGCGCCAGCAGCCAAGGAAACAGGGCCAACTCTGGAAACACCATATATTTT
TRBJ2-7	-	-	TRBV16	CASSHQGLGIYEQYF	TGTGCCAGCAGCCATCAGGGGCTCGGAATCTACGAGCAGTACTTC
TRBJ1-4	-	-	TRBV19	CATRNRDNRNEKLFF	TGTGCCACCCGAAACCGGGACAACCGTAATGAAAAACTGTTTTTT
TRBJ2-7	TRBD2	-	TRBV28	CASTFSGSSYEQYF	TGTGCCAGCACCTTTAGCGGGAGCAGCTACGAGCAGTACTTC
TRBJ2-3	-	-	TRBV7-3	CASSLGAFSTDTQYF	TGTGCCAGCAGCTTGGGCGCGTTTAGCACAGATACGCAGTATTTT
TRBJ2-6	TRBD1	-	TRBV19	CASSPPWGQISSGANVLTF	TGTGCCAGTAGCCCCCCGTGGGGACAGATAAGCTCTGGGGCCAACGTCCTGACTTTC
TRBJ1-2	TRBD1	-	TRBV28	CASSLGGTGVYGYTF	TGTGCCAGCAGTCTAGGCGGGACAGGGGTTTATGGCTACACCTTC
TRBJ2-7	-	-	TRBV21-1	CASSNCRDSYEQYF	TGTGCCAGCAGCAATTGTAGGGACAGTTACGAGCAGTACTTC
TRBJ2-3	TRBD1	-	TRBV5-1	CASSPSRDRGDTQYF	TGCGCCAGCAGCCCCTCCCGGGACAGGGGAGATACGCAGTATTTT
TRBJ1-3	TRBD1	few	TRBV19	CASRDRGNENTIYF	TGTGCCAGTCGGGACAGGGGGAATGAGAACACCATATATTTT
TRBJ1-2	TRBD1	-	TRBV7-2	CASSLGIWDRGNLNYGYTF	TGTGCCAGCAGCTTAGGCATATGGGACAGGGGAAATCTTAACTATGGCTACACCTTC
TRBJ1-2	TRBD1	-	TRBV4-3	CASSRNLQGAIDGYTF	TGCGCCAGCAGCCGGAACCTACAGGGGGCTATCGATGGCTACACCTTC
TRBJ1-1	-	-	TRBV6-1	CASSEVNRNTEAFF	TGTGCCAGCAGTGAAGTAAACAGGAACACTGAAGCTTTCTTT
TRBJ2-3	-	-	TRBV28	CASNGAGRADTQYF	TGTGCCAGCAATGGGGCGGGGCGCGCAGATACGCAGTATTTT
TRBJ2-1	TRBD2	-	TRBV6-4	CASSALAGVNEQFF	TGTGCCAGCAGTGCTCTAGCGGGAGTAAATGAGCAGTTCTTC
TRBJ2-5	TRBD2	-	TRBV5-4	CASSFTSGGAQTQYF	TGTGCCAGCAGCTTCACTAGCGGGGGGGCGCAGACCCAGTACTTC
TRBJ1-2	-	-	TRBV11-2	CASSSVYGKNYGYTF	TGTGCCAGCAGCTCGGTATACGGGAAGAACTATGGCTACACCTTC
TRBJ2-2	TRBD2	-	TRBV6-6	CASSLGLEVTGELFF	TGTGCCAGCAGTCTGGGACTAGAAGTCACCGGGGAGCTGTTTTTT